The 20 T cell receptor beta chains listed next were all sequenced from one sample in a study of T cell repertoires in cytomegalovirus infection. These receptors have no identified antigens. TCRdb re-derived calls from the reads in MiXCR, one entry per CDR3 protein. The top ten hold 9.5% to 15% of the sample, which has 700,000 to 950,000 distinct CDR3 sequences, approximately 32% seen once. The material sequenced was cultured CD8+ T cells from PBMCs, taken from culture after CMV antigen stimulation. These TCRs come from a human donor in good health (CMV status not recorded). Some clones in this sample may be carry-over from other donors' samples.

The chain combines TRBV7-3 with TRBJ2-3, with TRBD2 matching 7 bases. Germline V gene sequence: CDR1 SGHTA, CDR2 FQGTGA. The J segment lost 0 bases and the V segment lost 5 bases, leaving 5 bases of the junction unmatched. There are 15 residues in the CDR3. CDR3 sequence reads: CASSETSLSTDTQYF. CDR3 nucleotide sequence: TGTGCCAGCAGCGAGACTAGCCTGAGCACAGATACGCAGTATTTT. Full variable domain (rest looked up from reference TRBV7-3 and TRBJ2-3): GAGVSQTPSNKVTEKGKYVELRCDPISGHTALYWYRQSLGQGPEFLIYFQGTGAADDSGLPNDRFFAVRPEGSVSTLKIQRTERGDSAVYLCASSETSLSTDTQYFGPGTRLTVL.

This clonotype has a count of ten or more. The chain employs TRBV7-8 and TRBJ1-2, with D perhaps matching TRBD1 (5 bases). Trimming removed 1 base from V and 6 bases from J, with 24 bases in between. The CDR3 sequence is 18 residues long. Germline assignment: CDR1 SGHVS and CDR2 FQNEAQ. CDR3: CASSLGSIEGRPVDGYTF. The CDR3 coding sequence is TGTGCCAGCAGCTTAGGCTCTATAGAGGGGCGCCCGGTGGATGGCTACACCTTC. Complete variable domain (other parts from reference TRBV7-8 and TRBJ1-2): GAGVSQSPRYKVAKRGQDVALRCDPISGHVSLFWYQQALGQGPEFLTYFQNEAQLDKSGLPSDRFFAERPEGSVSTLKIQRTQQEDSAVYLCASSLGSIEGRPVDGYTFGSGTRLTVV.

This clonotype has a single count. The chain recombines TRBV13 with TRBJ2-2; D gene unclear. Deletions cut 3 bases from V and 6 bases from J, with 8 bases between. Germline loops: CDR1 PRHDT, CDR2 FYEKMQ (reference sequence). The length of the CDR3 is 13 residues. CDR3 region: CASSFSESGELFF. The CDR3 nucleotides are TGTGCCAGCAGCTTTTCCGAGTCCGGGGAGCTGTTTTTT.

The V and J genes are TRBV20-1 and TRBJ2-5; the D is unclear. Germline CDR1 DFQATT, CDR2 SNEGSKA (reference sequence). This CDR3 contains 12 residues. The ends were cut back, 0 bases at V and 4 bases at J, with 6 bases in the middle. The CDR3 here is CSARDHRETQYF. CDR3 sequence (DNA): TGCAGTGCTAGAGATCACCGAGAGACCCAGTACTTC.

This clonotype was detected only a few times. This chain links TRBV6-4 with TRBJ2-3, with 7 nucleotides matching TRBD1. The length of the CDR3 is 16 residues. J gave up 2 bases and V 6 bases, and 11 bases lay outside the gene matches. The germline V gene encodes CDR1 MRHNA and CDR2 SNTAGT. CDR3 in amino acids: CASSLRGPEYTDTQYF. The DNA for the CDR3 is TGTGCCAGCAGCCTAAGGGGGCCTGAGTACACAGATACGCAGTATTTT.

The V call is TRBV2, the J call TRBJ2-1; D may be TRBD2 (7 bases). Germline values: CDR1 SNHLY, CDR2 FYNNEI. V was pared by 8 bases and J by 8 bases, with 13 bases between. The CDR3 length is 12 residues. CDR3 sequence: CASLRGGDEQFF. CDR3 bases: TGTGCCAGCTTACGAGGGGGGGATGAGCAGTTCTTC.

As for this clonotype: One end of the junction is discordant with germline, which a read error may explain. This chain links TRBV6-2 or TRBV6-3 with TRBJ1-5, with 8 bases lining up with TRBD1. The CDR3 is made up of 16 amino acids. The V gene's germline CDR1 is MNHEY and CDR2 SVGEGT. In nucleotides, the CDR3 is TGTGTCAGCAGTCGTTTGGACAGGGCCCCCAATCAGCCCCAGCATTTT. Translated, it gives CVSSRLDRAPNQPQHF.

This clonotype was counted a few times. The V gene is TRBV7-9, the J gene TRBJ1-4, with a possible D match to TRBD1 (5 bases). The CDR3 sequence is 13 residues long. Trimming left V 7 bases short and J 2 bases short, with 8 bases between. Per germline, CDR1 SEHNR and CDR2 FQNEAQ (reference sequence). CDR3 bases: TGTGCCAGCACCGGGGGGACTAATGAAAAACTGTTTTTT. This sequence encodes CASTGGTNEKLFF.

This clonotype was detected only a few times. V is TRBV28 and J is TRBJ2-4; D may correspond to TRBD1 or TRBD2 (7 bases each). CDR3 length: 14 amino acids. Germline CDR1 is MDHEN and CDR2 is SYDVKM. V gave up 6 bases and J gave up 6 bases, with 15 bases separating them. CDR3 region: CASSVTGEGNIQYF. In DNA form, the CDR3 reads TGTGCCAGCAGCGTTACAGGGGAGGGAAACATTCAGTACTTC.

This clonotype was recorded a few times. The chain employs TRBV10-3 and TRBJ2-1; D possibly corresponds to TRBD2 (7 bases). V lost 4 bases, J lost 0 bases, and 13 bases lay in between. Germline V gives CDR1 ENHRY, CDR2 SYGVKD. This CDR3 contains 16 residues. The CDR3 spells CAISVGGAGSYNEQFF. CDR3 DNA sequence: TGTGCCATCAGTGTGGGGGGGGCGGGCTCCTACAATGAGCAGTTCTTC.

This clonotype was counted a few times. The chain recombines TRBV5-5 with TRBJ2-6; D call uncertain. V lost 6 bases to trimming and J lost 1 base, with 11 bases between them. CDR1 is SGHKS and CDR2 is YYEKEE in the germline V gene (reference sequence). The CDR3 length is 15 residues. CDR3 region: CASTTPPSGANVLTF. CDR3 in DNA: TGTGCCAGCACCACGCCGCCTTCTGGGGCCAACGTCCTGACTTTC.

The rearrangement uses TRBV27 and TRBJ2-1; 9 nucleotides align to TRBD2. The length of the CDR3 is 16 residues. V gave up 2 bases and J gave up 3 bases; unmatched junction bases: 5. The germline V gene has CDR1 MNHEY and CDR2 SMNVEV (reference sequence). Written as DNA, the CDR3 is TGTGCCAGCAGTTTAAGACTAGCGGCCGGCTACAATGAGCAGTTCTTC. Translation: CASSLRLAAGYNEQFF.

This chain connects TRBV4-1 to TRBJ2-2, with 11 bases aligning to TRBD2. The V segment lost 3 bases and the J segment 1 base; nucleotides outside the gene matches: 7. Germline CDR1 reads MGHRA; CDR2 reads YSYEKL. The CDR3 runs to 18 residues. This CDR3 reads CASSHPLAGGMNTGELFF. CDR3 bases: TGCGCCAGCAGCCATCCCCTAGCGGGGGGAATGAACACCGGGGAGCTGTTTTTT.

The V gene is TRBV4-1, the J gene TRBJ1-1; no clear D. V was shortened by 1 base and J by 4 bases, with 10 bases between the two germline ends. The germline gives CDR1 MGHRA, CDR2 YSYEKL. This CDR3 contains 14 residues. The DNA of the CDR3 is TGCGCCAGCAGCCAAGTAGACCACATCACTGAAGCTTTCTTT. Translated: CASSQVDHITEAFF.

The table lists this clonotype with a few counts. The V and J genes are TRBV9 and TRBJ1-1; 8 bases are a match to TRBD1. CDR3 length: 15 amino acids. From germline, CDR1 is SGDLS and CDR2 YYNGEE. The J segment lost 6 bases and the V segment lost 3 bases, leaving 10 bases of the junction unmatched. CDR3 protein: CASSADREGGPEAFF. The CDR3, as DNA: TGTGCCAGCAGCGCGGACAGGGAAGGGGGGCCTGAAGCTTTCTTT. The whole variable domain, remainder taken from reference TRBV9 and TRBJ1-1, is DSGVTQTPKHLITATGQRVTLRCSPRSGDLSVYWYQQSLDQGLQFLIQYYNGEERAKGNILERFSAQQFPDLHSELNLSSLELGDSALYFCASSADREGGPEAFFGQGTRLTVV.

This clonotype showed up just a few times. The chain employs TRBV7-9 and TRBJ2-7, with 7 bases fitting TRBD2. The germline V gene encodes CDR1 SEHNR and CDR2 FQNEAQ (reference sequence). V gave up 1 base and J gave up 1 base; unmatched junction bases: 4. The length of the CDR3 is 15 residues. The CDR3 region has the DNA TGTGCCAGCAGCTTAGTGGCGGGGGATTCCTACGAGCAGTACTTC. Translation gives CASSLVAGDSYEQYF.

This clonotype occurred many times. This sequence joins TRBV7-6 and TRBJ1-2; D uncertain. V was shortened by 4 bases and J by 0 bases, with 12 bases between the two germline ends. There are 15 residues in the CDR3. Germline loops: CDR1 SGHVS, CDR2 FNYEAQ. The CDR3 sequence is CASSSLASANYGYTF. The CDR3, as DNA: TGTGCCAGCAGCTCCTTGGCGTCAGCTAACTATGGCTACACCTTC.

V usage is TRBV6-5 and J usage is TRBJ1-4, with a possible D match to TRBD1 (5 bases). CDR1 is MNHEY and CDR2 is SVGAGI in the germline V gene. The CDR3 extends over 17 amino acids. Trimming removed 0 bases from V and 7 bases from J, with 18 bases in between. CDR3 protein: CASSYSKGRGLGEKLFF. Written as DNA, the CDR3 is TGTGCCAGCAGTTACTCGAAAGGCCGGGGCCTGGGTGAAAAACTGTTTTTT.

The rearrangement joins TRBV6-4 to TRBJ2-7, with 7 nucleotides matching TRBD1. The germline gives CDR1 MRHNA, CDR2 SNTAGT. The CDR3 is made up of 14 amino acids. With V trimmed by 6 bases and J by 2 bases, 7 bases remained unmatched. CDR3 nucleotides: TGTGCCAGCAGGGATGACAGGGCGACCTACGAGCAGTACGTC. Its protein product is CASRDDRATYEQYV.

In regard to this clonotype: As the CDR3 is not closed by the conserved phenylalanine or tryptophan, this likely results from a read error. CDR3 in amino acids: CASSSGRRQYL. The CDR3 bases are TGTGCCAGCAGCTCAGGACGACGGCAGTACCTC. This rearrangement joins TRBV7-9 to TRBJ2-7; D remains ambiguous. This CDR3 spans 11 amino acids. With 4 bases removed from V and 9 bases from J, the gap between germline ends came to 10 bases. Per germline, CDR1 SEHNR and CDR2 FQNEAQ (reference sequence).